This TCR beta chain was obtained from a study of blood T cell repertoires in COVID-19. The CDR3 has 12 residues. CDR1 and CDR2 (germline): SQVTM, ANQGSEA. Details on this clone: A junction end diverges from the germline sequence, so it may reflect a read error.

Profiling relied on immunoSEQ multiplex PCR, and the TCRdb table lists in-frame clones only, not all of them. The sample records approximately 260,000 clones, around 84% being singletons. The TCR was taken from a woman aged 50 to 60 who had been exposed to COVID-19. The rearrangement links TRBV29-1 to TRBJ1-2, with unresolved D. Sequences were obtained from PBMCs or T cells enriched from blood (not recorded which). The CDR3 bases are TGCAGCGTTGGCTCAAGCAAAGGAGCAGCCAGCTTC. Protein product: CSVGSSKGAASF.